This T cell receptor beta chain was observed in a study of CD8 T cells in Susac syndrome. Study in general: Patients with Susac syndrome had blood drawn and were at that point therapy-naive, on corticosteroids, or on intravenous immunoglobulin alone.

The CDR3 length is 13 residues. Germline assignment: CDR1 LGHDT and CDR2 YNNKEL (reference sequence). V shed 0 bases and J shed 7 bases, with 6 bases lying between them. Reverse transcription of about 0.45 to 1 ug RNA was carried out with random hexamers. TCRdb re-derived calls from the immunoSEQ multiplex PCR reads in MiXCR, one entry per CDR3 protein. This table has 55,000 to 80,000 distinct CDR3 sequences, 93% appearing once. Sequenced input: CD4+ T cells from PBMCs. The TCR was taken from a human donor with Susac syndrome. The rearrangement joins TRBV3-1 to TRBJ1-4, with unresolved D. The CDR3 sequence is CASSQDWSEKLFF. Written as DNA, the CDR3 is TGTGCCAGCAGCCAAGATTGGAGTGAAAAACTGTTTTTT.